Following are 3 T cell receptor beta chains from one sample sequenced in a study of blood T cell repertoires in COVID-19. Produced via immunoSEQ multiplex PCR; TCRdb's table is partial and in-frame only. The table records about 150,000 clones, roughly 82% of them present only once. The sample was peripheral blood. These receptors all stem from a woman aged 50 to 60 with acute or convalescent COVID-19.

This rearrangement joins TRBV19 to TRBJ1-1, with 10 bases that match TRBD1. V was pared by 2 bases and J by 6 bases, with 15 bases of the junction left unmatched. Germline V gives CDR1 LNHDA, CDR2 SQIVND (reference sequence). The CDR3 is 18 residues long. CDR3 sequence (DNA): TGTGCCAGTAGTATACCCGGGACAGGGGTGGTTGGTAGTCCTGAAGCTTTCTTT. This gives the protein CASSIPGTGVVGSPEAFF.

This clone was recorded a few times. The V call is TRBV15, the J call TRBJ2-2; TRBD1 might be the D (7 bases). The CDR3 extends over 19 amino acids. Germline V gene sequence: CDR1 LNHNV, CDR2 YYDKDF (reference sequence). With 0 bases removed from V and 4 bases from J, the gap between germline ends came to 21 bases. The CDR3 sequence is CATSRDRVQGGRVTGELFF. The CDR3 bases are TGTGCCACCAGCAGAGATCGTGTTCAGGGGGGCAGGGTCACCGGGGAGCTGTTTTTT.

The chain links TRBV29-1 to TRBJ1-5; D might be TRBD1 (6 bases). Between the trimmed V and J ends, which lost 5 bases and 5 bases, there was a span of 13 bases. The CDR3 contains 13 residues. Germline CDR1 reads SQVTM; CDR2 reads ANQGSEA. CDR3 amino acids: CSVQQGPDQPQHF. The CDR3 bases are TGCAGCGTTCAACAGGGCCCCGATCAGCCCCAGCATTTT.